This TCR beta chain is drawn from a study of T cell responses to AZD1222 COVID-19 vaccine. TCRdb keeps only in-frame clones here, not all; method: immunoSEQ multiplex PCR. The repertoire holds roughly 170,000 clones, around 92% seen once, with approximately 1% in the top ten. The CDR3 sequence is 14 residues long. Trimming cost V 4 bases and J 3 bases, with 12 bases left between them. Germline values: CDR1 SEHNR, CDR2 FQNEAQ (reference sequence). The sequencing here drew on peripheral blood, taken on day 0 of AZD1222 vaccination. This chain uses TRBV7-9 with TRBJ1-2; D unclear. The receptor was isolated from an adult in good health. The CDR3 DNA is TGTGCCAGCAGCTCAGACGCTTGGGACTATGGCTACACCTTC. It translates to CASSSDAWDYGYTF.